This is a list of T cell receptor beta chains from one sample in a study of OX40 agonist ivuxolimab in advanced cancers. Assay used: immunoSEQ multiplex PCR; TCRdb lists only in-frame clones, some missing. The data show tens of thousands of clones, over 65% seen once. This material consisted of CD4+ or CD8+ T cells sorted from blood, taken in a trial of the OX40 agonist ivuxolimab. The receptors shown here come from an adult with an advanced solid tumor such as melanoma, head and neck, liver or kidney cancer. Each CDR3 is given with its conserved first and last residue. The order of the fields is J gene, V gene, clone size, D gene, CDR3 DNA, CDR3 protein. A D gene is named only where the DNA matches it firmly. The size entry is marked missing in some rows and otherwise reads once, few, many or a size class.

J gene: TRBJ1-6; V gene: TRBV11-2; clone size: NA; D gene: NA; CDR3 DNA: TGTGCCAGCAGCTTAACGGAGGGGTCACCCCTCCACTTT; CDR3 protein: CASSLTEGSPLHF
J gene: TRBJ1-1; V gene: TRBV5-1; clone size: NA; D gene: NA; CDR3 DNA: TGCGCCAGCAGCTTGGGGCAGCCGAACACTGAAGCTTTCTTT; CDR3 protein: CASSLGQPNTEAFF
J gene: TRBJ2-3; V gene: TRBV19; clone size: NA; D gene: NA; CDR3 DNA: TGTGCCAGTAGGTGGGCGTCCACAGATACGCAGTATTTT; CDR3 protein: CASRWASTDTQYF
J gene: TRBJ2-1; V gene: TRBV7-2; clone size: NA; D gene: NA; CDR3 DNA: TGTGCCAGCAGCTTAAATCCAGGGGGGAACAATGAGCAGTTCTTC; CDR3 protein: CASSLNPGGNNEQFF
J gene: TRBJ2-3; V gene: TRBV9; clone size: NA; D gene: NA; CDR3 DNA: TGTGCCAGCAGCGTAGAACAGGGAGGCGTAGCAGATACGCAGTATTTT; CDR3 protein: CASSVEQGGVADTQYF
J gene: TRBJ2-1; V gene: TRBV6-6; clone size: NA; D gene: NA; CDR3 DNA: TGTGCCAGCAGTTACTTTGCGGGGCTAAATGAGCAGTTCTTC; CDR3 protein: CASSYFAGLNEQFF
J gene: TRBJ1-2; V gene: TRBV6-5; clone size: NA; D gene: NA; CDR3 DNA: TGTGCCAGTTATTCACGGGGCAACTATGGCTACACCTTC; CDR3 protein: CASYSRGNYGYTF
J gene: TRBJ2-7; V gene: TRBV2; clone size: NA; D gene: NA; CDR3 DNA: TGTGCCAGCAGTTTGCGGAAGAGCTACGAGCAGTACTTC; CDR3 protein: CASSLRKSYEQYF
J gene: TRBJ1-3; V gene: TRBV28; clone size: NA; D gene: NA; CDR3 DNA: TGTGCCAGCAGTTTGGGCCACAGGGCCTCTGGAAACACCATATATTTT; CDR3 protein: CASSLGHRASGNTIYF
J gene: TRBJ1-2; V gene: TRBV7-6; clone size: NA; D gene: NA; CDR3 DNA: TGTGCCAGCAGCTTAGATCCAGATATCTATGGCTACACCTTC; CDR3 protein: CASSLDPDIYGYTF
J gene: TRBJ2-1; V gene: TRBV4-2; clone size: NA; D gene: TRBD2; CDR3 DNA: TGTGCCAGCAGCCAAGGAGAGTGGAGCGGGGGCCCTGATAACAATGAGCAGTTCTTC; CDR3 protein: CASSQGEWSGGPDNNEQFF
J gene: TRBJ2-2; V gene: TRBV27; clone size: NA; D gene: TRBD2; CDR3 DNA: TGTGCCACCCGGATGGGAGGGATGGTAACCGGGGAGCTGTTTTTT; CDR3 protein: CATRMGGMVTGELFF
J gene: TRBJ2-3; V gene: TRBV7-2; clone size: NA; D gene: NA; CDR3 DNA: TGTGCCAGCAGGGGAGCGGGTACTAGCACAGATACGCAGTATTTT; CDR3 protein: CASRGAGTSTDTQYF
J gene: TRBJ2-2; V gene: TRBV7-3; clone size: NA; D gene: NA; CDR3 DNA: TGTGCCAGCAGCTTAAACGGGGGGAACACCGGGGAGCTGTTTTTT; CDR3 protein: CASSLNGGNTGELFF
J gene: TRBJ1-3; V gene: TRBV9; clone size: NA; D gene: NA; CDR3 DNA: TGTGCCAGCAGCGTGAGTAGGGCTGGAAACACCATATATTTT; CDR3 protein: CASSVSRAGNTIYF
J gene: TRBJ2-4; V gene: TRBV4-2; clone size: NA; D gene: TRBD2; CDR3 DNA: TGTGCCAGCAGCCAAGATCACGGACTAGCGGGGGGGCCTTACATTCAGTACTTC; CDR3 protein: CASSQDHGLAGGPYIQYF
J gene: TRBJ2-3; V gene: TRBV5-4; clone size: NA; D gene: NA; CDR3 DNA: TGTGCCAGCAGCTTAGCAGATACGCAGTATTTT; CDR3 protein: CASSLADTQYF
J gene: TRBJ2-3; V gene: TRBV18; clone size: NA; D gene: NA; CDR3 DNA: TGTGCCAGCTCACCACGCAGCAGTTCTAGCACAGATACGCAGTATTTT; CDR3 protein: CASSPRSSSSTDTQYF
J gene: TRBJ2-3; V gene: TRBV7-9; clone size: NA; D gene: NA; CDR3 DNA: TGTGCCAGCGGAGACCGGGCCGATATGGCAGATACGCAGTATTTT; CDR3 protein: CASGDRADMADTQYF
J gene: TRBJ2-2; V gene: TRBV10-1; clone size: once; D gene: NA; CDR3 DNA: TGCGCCAGCAGTGAGACGGGTGATGCCGAAGAGCTGTTTTTT; CDR3 protein: CASSETGDAEELFF
J gene: TRBJ1-1; V gene: TRBV14; clone size: NA; D gene: TRBD1; CDR3 DNA: TGTGCCAGCAGCCAAGACAGGGGGCGCGGCGCTTTCTTT; CDR3 protein: CASSQDRGRGAFF
J gene: TRBJ1-2; V gene: TRBV2; clone size: NA; D gene: TRBD1; CDR3 DNA: TGTGCCAGCTATAAGGACAGGGCTGGTGGCTACACCTTC; CDR3 protein: CASYKDRAGGYTF
J gene: TRBJ2-1; V gene: TRBV5-4; clone size: NA; D gene: NA; CDR3 DNA: TGTGCCAGCAGCTTCGTAGAAGTACGAGTGAGGGCCAATGAGCAGTTCTTC; CDR3 protein: CASSFVEVRVRANEQFF